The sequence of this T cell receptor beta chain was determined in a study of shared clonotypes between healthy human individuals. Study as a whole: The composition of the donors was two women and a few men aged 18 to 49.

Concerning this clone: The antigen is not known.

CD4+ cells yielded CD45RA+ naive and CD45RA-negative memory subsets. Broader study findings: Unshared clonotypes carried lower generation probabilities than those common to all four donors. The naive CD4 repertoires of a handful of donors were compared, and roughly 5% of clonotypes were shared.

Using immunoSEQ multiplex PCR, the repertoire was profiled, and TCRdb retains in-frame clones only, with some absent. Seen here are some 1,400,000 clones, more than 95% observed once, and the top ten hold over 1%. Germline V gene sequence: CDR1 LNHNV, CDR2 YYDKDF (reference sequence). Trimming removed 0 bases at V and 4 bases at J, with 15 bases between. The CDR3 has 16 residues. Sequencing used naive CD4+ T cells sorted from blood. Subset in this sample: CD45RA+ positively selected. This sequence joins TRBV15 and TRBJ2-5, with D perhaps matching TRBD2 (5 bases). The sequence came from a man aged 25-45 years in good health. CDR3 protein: CATSRDEGRLGETQYF. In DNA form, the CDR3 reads TGTGCCACCAGCAGAGATGAGGGCCGACTGGGAGAGACCCAGTACTTC. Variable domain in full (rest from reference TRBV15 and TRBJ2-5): DAMVIQNPRYQVTQFGKPVTLSCSQTLNHNVMYWYQQKSSQAPKLLFHYYDKDFNNEADTPDNFQSRRPNTSFCFLDIRSPGLGDTAMYLCATSRDEGRLGETQYFGPGTRLLVL.